This T cell receptor (beta chain) was captured in a study of cytomegalovirus exposure and HLA in healthy donors. Vbeta (60) and Jbeta (13) primers were used in the PCR. Sequencing used immunoSEQ multiplex PCR; TCRdb keeps in-frame clones, though not all of them. The sample comprises 140,000 to 150,000 clones, 70% to 85% of which are singletons, and roughly 9.9% rests with the top ten. The length of the CDR3 is 14 residues. Trimming took off 3 bases at V and 6 bases at J, with 11 bases between the two ends. Germline V gives CDR1 LGHNA, CDR2 YNFKEQ. In its sample, this clone was seen once. The receptor comes from a woman in her fifties or sixties in good health and CMV-seropositive. Sequencing input: PBMCs. J is TRBJ2-2 and V is TRBV4-2; no firm D call. CDR3 region: CASSHFKASGELFF. In DNA form, the CDR3 reads TGTGCCAGCAGCCATTTTAAAGCGTCCGGGGAGCTGTTTTTT.